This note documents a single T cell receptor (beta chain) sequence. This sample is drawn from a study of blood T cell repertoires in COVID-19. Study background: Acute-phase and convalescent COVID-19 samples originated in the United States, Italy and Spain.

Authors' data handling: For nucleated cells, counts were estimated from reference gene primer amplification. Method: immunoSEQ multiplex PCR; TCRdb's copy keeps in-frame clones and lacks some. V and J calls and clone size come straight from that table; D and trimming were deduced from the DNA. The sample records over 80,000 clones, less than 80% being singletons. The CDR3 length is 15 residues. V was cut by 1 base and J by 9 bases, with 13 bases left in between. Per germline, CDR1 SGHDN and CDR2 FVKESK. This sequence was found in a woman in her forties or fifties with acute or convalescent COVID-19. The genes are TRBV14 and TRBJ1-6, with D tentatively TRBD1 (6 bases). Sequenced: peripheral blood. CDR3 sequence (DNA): TGTGCCAGCAGCCAAGGTGTGGGACAAGGTTCACCCCTCCACTTT. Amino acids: CASSQGVGQGSPLHF. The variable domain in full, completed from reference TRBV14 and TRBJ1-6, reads EAGVTQFPSHSVIEKGQTVTLRCDPISGHDNLYWYRRVMGKEIKFLLHFVKESKQDESGMPNNRFLAERTGGTYSTLKVQPAELEDSGVYFCASSQGVGQGSPLHFGNGTRLTVT.